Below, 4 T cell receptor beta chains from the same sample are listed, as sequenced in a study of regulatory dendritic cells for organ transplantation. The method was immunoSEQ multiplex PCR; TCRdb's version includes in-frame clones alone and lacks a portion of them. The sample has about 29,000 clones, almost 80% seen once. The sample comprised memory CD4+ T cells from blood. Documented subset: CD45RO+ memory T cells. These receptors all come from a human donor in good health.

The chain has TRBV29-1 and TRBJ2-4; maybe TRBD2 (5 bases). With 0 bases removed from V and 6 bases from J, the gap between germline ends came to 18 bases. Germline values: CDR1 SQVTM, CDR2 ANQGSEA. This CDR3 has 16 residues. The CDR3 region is CSVEELVAGGRNIQYF. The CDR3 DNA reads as TGCAGCGTTGAAGAATTAGTGGCGGGCGGCCGAAACATTCAGTACTTC. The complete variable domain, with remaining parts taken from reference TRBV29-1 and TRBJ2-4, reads SAVISQKPSRDICQRGTSLTIQCQVDSQVTMMFWYRQQPGQSLTLIATANQGSEATYESGFVIDKFPISRPNLTFSTLTVSNMSPEDSSIYLCSVEELVAGGRNIQYFGAGTRLSVL.

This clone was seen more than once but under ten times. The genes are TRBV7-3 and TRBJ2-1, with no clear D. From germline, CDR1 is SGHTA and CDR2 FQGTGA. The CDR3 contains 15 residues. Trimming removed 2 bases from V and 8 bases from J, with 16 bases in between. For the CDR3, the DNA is TGTGCCAGCAGCTTACTACGGACGAGTAAGGATGAGCAGTTCTTC. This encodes CASSLLRTSKDEQFF.

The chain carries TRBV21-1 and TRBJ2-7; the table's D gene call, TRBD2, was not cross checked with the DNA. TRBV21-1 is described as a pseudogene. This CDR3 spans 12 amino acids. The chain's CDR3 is CASSKWGETQYF. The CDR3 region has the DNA TGTGCCAGCAGCAAATGGGGAGAAACGCAGTACTTC.

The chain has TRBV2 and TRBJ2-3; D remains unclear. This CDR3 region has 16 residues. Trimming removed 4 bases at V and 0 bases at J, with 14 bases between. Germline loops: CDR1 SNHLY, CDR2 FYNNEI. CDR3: CASSGPKVLSTDTQYF. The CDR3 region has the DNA TGTGCCAGCAGTGGTCCCAAGGTCCTTAGCACAGATACGCAGTATTTT. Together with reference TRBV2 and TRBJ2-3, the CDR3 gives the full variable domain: EPEVTQTPSHQVTQMGQEVILRCVPISNHLYFYWYRQILGQKVEFLVSFYNNEISEKSEIFDDQFSVERPDGSNFTLKIRSTKLEDSAMYFCASSGPKVLSTDTQYFGPGTRLTVL.